Below are 13 T cell receptor beta chains sequenced from a single sample in a study of graft-versus-host responses after intestinal transplantation. Only in-frame clones appear in the TCRdb table, and some are missing; sequencing was by immunoSEQ multiplex PCR. The data contain about 120,000 clones, roughly 95% of them singletons. These TCRs' antigens remain unknown. The sample in question was unstimulated CD8+ T cells sorted from spleen or lymph node cells, obtained before intestinal transplant. Source of these receptors: a human donor who received an intestinal transplant.

The chain has TRBV5-5 and TRBJ1-1, with 12 positions matching TRBD1. Germline trimming cut 7 bases from V and 2 bases from J; bases unmatched to any gene: 6. CDR1 SGHKS and CDR2 YYEKEE come from the germline V gene (reference sequence). CDR3 length: 15 residues. The DNA of the CDR3 is TGTGCCAGCTGGGACAGGGGGCTCTCAAACACTGAAGCTTTCTTT. Amino acids: CASWDRGLSNTEAFF.

This chain connects TRBV6-5 to TRBJ2-7; the D gene is possibly TRBD2 (5 bases). The CDR3 runs 14 residues. Germline CDR1 and CDR2: MNHEY and SVGAGI. V lost 5 bases, J lost 3 bases, and 14 bases lay in between. The DNA of the CDR3 is TGTGCCAGCAGTCTCGGAGAGAGGGACTACGAGCAGTACTTC. It translates to CASSLGERDYEQYF.

V is TRBV29-1 and J is TRBJ2-3; TRBD2 aligns across 13 bases. Germline lookup yields CDR1 SQVTM and CDR2 ANQGSEA. Trimming cost V 6 bases and J 0 bases; bases outside gene matches: 9. CDR3 size: 17 residues. DNA for the CDR3: TGCAGCGTCACGGGACTAGCGGGACTCGGGAGCACAGATACGCAGTATTTT. Its translation: CSVTGLAGLGSTDTQYF.

The genes are TRBV9 and TRBJ2-1; 9 bases are a match to TRBD2. From germline, CDR1 is SGDLS and CDR2 YYNGEE. V dropped 0 bases and J dropped 8; count of bases not matched to a gene: 9. The CDR3 consists of 16 residues. CDR3 loop: CASSVAVSGSIDEQFF. The CDR3 region has the DNA TGTGCCAGCAGCGTAGCGGTTAGCGGGAGTATAGATGAGCAGTTCTTC.

The count of this clone is one. This chain links TRBV9 with TRBJ2-3; D not resolved. CDR1 is SGDLS and CDR2 is YYNGEE in the germline V gene. The CDR3 spans 15 residues. Trimming left V 0 bases short and J 0 bases short, with 8 bases between. In DNA, the CDR3 is TGTGCCAGCAGCGTAGAGGGCTCTAGCACAGATACGCAGTATTTT. Its translation is CASSVEGSSTDTQYF.

The chain joins TRBV11-2 to TRBJ2-1; 7 positions agree with TRBD2. This CDR3 spans 15 amino acids. With 0 bases clipped from V and 6 bases from J, the junction kept 5 bases outside the gene matches. Germline CDR1 and CDR2: SGHAT and FQNNGV. This CDR3 reads CASSLEAGATNEQFF. Here the CDR3 DNA reads TGTGCCAGCAGCTTAGAGGCGGGAGCCACCAATGAGCAGTTCTTC.

The rearrangement links TRBV4-1 to TRBJ2-2; 8 nucleotides agree with TRBD2. Germline V gene lookup returns CDR1 MGHRA and CDR2 YSYEKL. The CDR3 is made up of 15 amino acids. The trim removed 5 bases at V and 0 bases at J, leaving 2 bases unmatched. The CDR3 loop is CASSISGTNTGELFF. CDR3 nucleotide sequence: TGCGCCAGCAGCATTAGCGGGACGAACACCGGGGAGCTGTTTTTT.

This clone was counted a single time. The chain has TRBV11-2 and TRBJ2-5, with 7 bases matching TRBD2. This CDR3 region has 16 residues. Germline CDR1 and CDR2: SGHAT and FQNNGV. J was trimmed by 5 bases and V by 5 bases; bases with no gene match: 14. CDR3 in amino acids: CASSKTWGGSRETQYF. CDR3 in DNA: TGTGCCAGCAGCAAGACCTGGGGGGGGTCTCGGGAGACCCAGTACTTC.

The chain carries TRBV7-9 and TRBJ1-1; no firm D call. Germline V gene sequence: CDR1 SEHNR, CDR2 FQNEAQ (reference sequence). V shed 1 base and J shed 0 bases, with 9 bases lying between them. There are 15 residues in the CDR3. For the CDR3, the DNA is TGTGCCAGCAGCTTAGAGGCGGCTATGAACACTGAAGCTTTCTTT. Its translation is CASSLEAAMNTEAFF.

V and J are TRBV19 and TRBJ1-5; no definite D call. The CDR3 has 13 residues. With 0 bases removed from V and 5 bases from J, the gap between germline ends came to 5 bases. Per germline, CDR1 LNHDA and CDR2 SQIVND (reference sequence). The CDR3 nucleotides read TGTGCCAGTAGTATAGAGGCGGATCAGCCCCAGCATTTT. This sequence encodes CASSIEADQPQHF.

The CDR3 DNA reads TGTGCCACCAGCGTAGCGGATGGGGTCAATGAGCAGTTCTTC. This gives the protein CATSVADGVNEQFF. V gene TRBV15 combines with J gene TRBJ2-1, with a possible D match to TRBD2 (6 bases). Germline CDR1 LNHNV, CDR2 YYDKDF (reference sequence). This CDR3 region has 14 residues. Trimming left V 5 bases short and J 6 bases short, with 14 bases between.

The J gene is TRBJ2-3, the V gene TRBV9; D ambiguous. V shed 3 bases and J shed 6 bases, with 8 bases lying between them. The germline V gene encodes CDR1 SGDLS and CDR2 YYNGEE. The CDR3 loop spans 12 amino acids. Here the CDR3 reads CASSGSGDTQYF. The CDR3 bases are TGTGCCAGCAGCGGGAGTGGGGATACGCAGTATTTT.

This chain uses TRBV4-1 with TRBJ2-3; the match to TRBD1 covers 9 bases. The germline gives CDR1 MGHRA, CDR2 YSYEKL. CDR3 length: 15 residues. V was pared by 2 bases and J by 5 bases, with 5 bases of the junction left unmatched. CDR3 amino acids: CASSQRGQGEDTQYF. In DNA, the CDR3 is TGCGCCAGCAGCCAAAGGGGACAGGGTGAAGATACGCAGTATTTT.